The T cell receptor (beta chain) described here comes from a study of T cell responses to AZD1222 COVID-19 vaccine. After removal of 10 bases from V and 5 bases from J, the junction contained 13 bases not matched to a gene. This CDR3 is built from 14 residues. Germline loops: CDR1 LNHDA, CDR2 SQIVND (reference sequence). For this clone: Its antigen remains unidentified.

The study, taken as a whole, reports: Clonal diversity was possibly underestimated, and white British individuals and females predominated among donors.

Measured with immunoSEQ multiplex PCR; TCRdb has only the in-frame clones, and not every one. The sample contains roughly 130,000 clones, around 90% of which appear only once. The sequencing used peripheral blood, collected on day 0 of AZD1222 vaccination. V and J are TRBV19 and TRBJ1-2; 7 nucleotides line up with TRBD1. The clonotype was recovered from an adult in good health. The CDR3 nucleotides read TGTGCCACGAGGCCCGGGACAGAGGGTTATGGCTACACCTTC. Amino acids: CATRPGTEGYGYTF.